A single sample is the source of the 22 T cell receptor beta chains below, sequenced in a study of cytomegalovirus exposure and HLA in healthy donors. The study ran its PCR with 60 Vbeta and 13 Jbeta primers. Data came from immunoSEQ multiplex PCR; TCRdb stores just in-frame clones and leaves some out. The repertoire table contains 70,000 to 80,000 clones. Sequencing input: PBMCs. All receptors derive from a middle-aged man in good health and CMV-seronegative.

This chain links TRBV28 with TRBJ1-4; 8 bases align to TRBD1. CDR3 length equals 17 residues. The germline V gene has CDR1 MDHEN and CDR2 SYDVKM. V lost 2 bases to trimming and J lost 7 bases; unmatched junction nucleotides: 12. CDR3 residues: CASSLARDRGMIEKLFF. The CDR3 coding sequence is TGTGCCAGCAGTTTAGCCCGCGACAGGGGAATGATTGAAAAACTGTTTTTT.

This chain uses TRBV4-2 with TRBJ2-3, with unresolved D. This CDR3 is built from 13 residues. Germline CDR1 is LGHNA and CDR2 is YNFKEQ. The germline V and J ends were trimmed by 1 base and 3 bases, with 5 bases remaining between them. CDR3 sequence (DNA): TGTGCCAGCAGCCAAGGAGAGACAGATACGCAGTATTTT. It specifies CASSQGETDTQYF.

J is TRBJ2-2 and V is TRBV5-1; no clear D gene. CDR1 SGHRS and CDR2 YFSETQ come from the germline V gene. This CDR3 contains 14 residues. The germline V and J ends were trimmed by 0 bases and 6 bases, with 9 bases remaining between them. CDR3 sequence reads: CASSLARFPGELFF. The CDR3 DNA follows: TGCGCCAGCAGCTTGGCCAGGTTTCCCGGGGAGCTGTTTTTT.

The chain carries TRBV7-2 and TRBJ1-2; D might be TRBD1 (5 bases). In germline, CDR1 is SGHTA, CDR2 FQGNSA. The CDR3 loop spans 16 amino acids. Trimming shortened V by 1 base and J by 0 bases, and 12 bases separated the two germline ends. Here the CDR3 DNA reads TGTGCCAGCAGCTTAGACGGGGGGGGTACTAACTATGGCTACACCTTC. Residues: CASSLDGGGTNYGYTF.

This chain joins TRBV6-7 and TRBJ2-1; D unresolved. TRBV6-7 qualifies as an ORF whose function is uncertain. The ends were cut back, 2 bases at V and 9 bases at J, with 14 bases in the middle. The CDR3 loop spans 14 amino acids. In nucleotides, the CDR3 is TGTGCCAGCAGTTACAACTATCTAGAGTTTGAGCAGTTCTTC. Its protein product is CASSYNYLEFEQFF.

J is TRBJ2-5 and V is TRBV5-1, with D possibly matching TRBD2 (5 bases). Germline V gene lookup returns CDR1 SGHRS and CDR2 YFSETQ. CDR3 length equals 17 residues. The V end was cut by 2 bases, the J end by 4 bases, with 21 bases between. CDR3 in DNA: TGCGCCAGCAGCTTAGGGCACGGGGTTCGAACGCCAGAGACCCAGTACTTC. It specifies CASSLGHGVRTPETQYF.

CDR3 nucleotides: TGCGCCAGCAGCTTAGGGGCTGGGAACACTGAAGCTTTCTTT. Translated: CASSLGAGNTEAFF. The chain combines TRBV5-1 with TRBJ1-1; maybe TRBD1 (5 bases). CDR3 length equals 14 residues. V lost 2 bases and J 1 base, leaving 9 bases between the germline ends. Germline lookup yields CDR1 SGHRS and CDR2 YFSETQ. The full variable domain, in which reference TRBV5-1 and TRBJ1-1 provide the parts outside the CDR3, is KAGVTQTPRYLIKTRGQQVTLSCSPISGHRSVSWYQQTPGQGLQFLFEYFSETQRNKGNFPGRFSGRQFSNSRSEMNVSTLELGDSALYLCASSLGAGNTEAFFGQGTRLTVV.

V is TRBV5-4 and J is TRBJ2-7; 7 nucleotides line up with TRBD1. The CDR3 is 14 residues long. Germline V gene data show CDR1 as SGHNT and CDR2 as YYREEE (reference sequence). J was trimmed by 2 bases and V by 4 bases; bases with no gene match: 6. The CDR3 loop reads CASSLGQETYEQYF. The DNA of the CDR3 is TGTGCCAGCAGCCTTGGACAGGAGACCTACGAGCAGTACTTC.

The chain joins TRBV6-1 to TRBJ1-4; 9 bases agree with TRBD1. V shed 7 bases and J 4 bases; nucleotides not matched to a gene: 7. The CDR3 loop spans 15 amino acids. CDR1 is MNHNS and CDR2 is SASEGT in the germline V gene. CDR3: CASITTGGVNEKLFF. CDR3 DNA sequence: TGTGCCAGCATCACGACAGGGGGAGTTAATGAAAAACTGTTTTTT.

V usage is TRBV6-5 and J usage is TRBJ2-1, with TRBD2 matching 11 bases. CDR3 size: 15 residues. Germline V gene lookup returns CDR1 MNHEY and CDR2 SVGAGI. Germline trimming cut 4 bases from V and 7 bases from J; bases unmatched to any gene: 6. CDR3 coding DNA: TGTGCCAGCAGTTTTAGCGGGGGGGCAAGGAATGAGCAGTTCTTC. Encoded protein: CASSFSGGARNEQFF.

Written as DNA, the CDR3 is TGTGCCTGGACCCAGGGACAGACGAACACTGAAGCTTTCTTT. Its protein product is CAWTQGQTNTEAFF. The rearrangement joins TRBV30 to TRBJ1-1; 7 nucleotides align to TRBD1. With 4 bases clipped from V and 1 base from J, the junction kept 6 bases outside the gene matches. The CDR3 has 14 amino acids. Germline CDR1 reads GTSNPN; CDR2 reads SVGIG (reference sequence).

The J gene is TRBJ1-1, the V gene TRBV6-5, with D hard to call. Trimming shortened V by 0 bases and J by 0 bases, and 8 bases separated the two germline ends. The CDR3 extends over 15 amino acids. CDR1 MNHEY and CDR2 SVGAGI come from the germline V gene. CDR3 DNA sequence: TGTGCCAGCAGTTACTCCGGGGAAATGAACACTGAAGCTTTCTTT. This sequence encodes CASSYSGEMNTEAFF.

The chain combines TRBV18 with TRBJ1-1, with D possibly being TRBD1 (6 bases). Germline V gene data show CDR1 as KGHSH and CDR2 as LQKENI. With 3 bases removed from V and 1 base from J, the gap between germline ends came to 12 bases. The CDR3 loop spans 15 amino acids. The CDR3, as DNA: TGTGCCAGCTCACCCAGACAGGAGCCGAACACTGAAGCTTTCTTT. The encoded protein is CASSPRQEPNTEAFF.

The chain employs TRBV5-4 and TRBJ1-3; D ambiguous. The germline gives CDR1 SGHNT, CDR2 YYREEE (reference sequence). Trimming cost V 0 bases and J 7 bases, with 11 bases left between them. The CDR3 extends over 14 amino acids. The CDR3 DNA sequence: TGTGCCAGCAGCTTGGCCGGGAATTGGAACACCATATATTTT. Translated: CASSLAGNWNTIYF.

The chain uses TRBV2 and TRBJ1-3; 10 bases are a match to TRBD1. CDR1 and CDR2 from the germline V gene are SNHLY and FYNNEI. The CDR3 has 14 amino acids. V lost 6 bases, J lost 4 bases, and 3 bases stayed unmatched. The CDR3 protein is CASRDRGQGNTIYF. Written as DNA, the CDR3 is TGTGCCAGCAGAGACAGGGGGCAAGGAAACACCATATATTTT.

V usage is TRBV6-5 and J usage is TRBJ1-3, with D tentatively TRBD1 (6 bases). CDR1 and CDR2 from the germline V gene are MNHEY and SVGAGI. The germline V and J ends were trimmed by 7 bases and 0 bases, with 10 bases remaining between them. This CDR3 spans 14 amino acids. Here the CDR3 reads CASTDRYSGNTIYF. The CDR3 DNA reads as TGTGCCAGCACCGACAGGTACTCTGGAAACACCATATATTTT.

This sequence joins TRBV7-8 and TRBJ1-5; possible D gene TRBD1, 5 bases. Germline CDR1 reads SGHVS; CDR2 reads FQNEAQ. With 2 bases removed from V and 8 bases from J, the gap between germline ends came to 16 bases. CDR3 length: 15 residues. CDR3 coding DNA: TGTGCCAGCAGCTTATTGGGTGGGGCTCCGGAGCCCCAGCATTTT. This translates into CASSLLGGAPEPQHF.

This sequence joins TRBV10-2 and TRBJ1-6; 11 bases align to TRBD1. CDR3 length: 17 residues. Germline V gene sequence: CDR1 WSHSY, CDR2 SAAADI. V lost 4 bases, J lost 6 bases, and 8 bases stayed unmatched. The CDR3 bases are TGCGCCAGCAGTGTGGGGGGACAGGGGGTTGGTAATTCACCCCTCCACTTT. Its translation is CASSVGGQGVGNSPLHF.

The chain has TRBV7-8 and TRBJ2-7; 9 nucleotides match TRBD1. This CDR3 has 15 amino acids. After removal of 5 bases from V and 4 bases from J, the junction contained 9 bases not matched to a gene. Germline CDR1 and CDR2: SGHVS and FQNEAQ. CDR3 coding DNA: TGTGCCAGCAGCCTTCAGGAGGGACAGGGATACGAGCAGTACTTC. Amino acids: CASSLQEGQGYEQYF. The full variable domain, completed using reference TRBV7-8 and TRBJ2-7, is GAGVSQSPRYKVAKRGQDVALRCDPISGHVSLFWYQQALGQGPEFLTYFQNEAQLDKSGLPSDRFFAERPEGSVSTLKIQRTQQEDSAVYLCASSLQEGQGYEQYFGPGTRLTVT.

The chain employs TRBV5-1 and TRBJ1-3; no clear D. Germline loops: CDR1 SGHRS, CDR2 YFSETQ. V lost 0 bases to trimming and J lost 2 bases, with 9 bases between them. CDR3 length: 15 amino acids. DNA of the CDR3: TGCGCCAGCAGCTTGGCCGGGGTTACTGGAAACACCATATATTTT. It encodes CASSLAGVTGNTIYF.

This chain uses TRBV14 with TRBJ2-3, with a possible D match to TRBD1 (6 bases). Germline V gene data show CDR1 as SGHDN and CDR2 as FVKESK. The CDR3 spans 15 residues. V lost 2 bases and J 2 bases, leaving 11 bases between the germline ends. CDR3 DNA: TGTGCCAGCAGCCAAAATACAGGGTACACAGATACGCAGTATTTT. The encoded protein is CASSQNTGYTDTQYF.

The chain has TRBV27 and TRBJ1-1; D is undetermined. CDR3 length: 13 residues. Germline values: CDR1 MNHEY, CDR2 SMNVEV (reference sequence). V was shortened by 1 base and J by 6 bases, with 9 bases between the two germline ends. The CDR3 sequence: CASSLWGGSEAFF. The CDR3 nucleotides are TGTGCCAGCAGTTTATGGGGAGGGTCTGAAGCTTTCTTT.